Each of the 13 T cell receptor beta chains below was sequenced from the same sample in a study of shared clonotypes between healthy human individuals. Sequenced by immunoSEQ multiplex PCR; TCRdb stores in-frame clones only, minus some. Of more than 900,000 clones in the sample, roughly 74% were seen once. The sequencing input was memory CD4+ T cells from PBMCs. Stated subset: CD45RA-negative fraction. All receptors derive from a man between 18 and 29 years old in good health. Some clones in this sample may be carry-over from other donors' samples.

This chain uses TRBV15 with TRBJ2-1; D is uncertain. The length of the CDR3 is 14 residues. CDR1 and CDR2 from the germline V gene are LNHNV and YYDKDF (reference sequence). The ends were cut back, 0 bases at V and 9 bases at J, with 12 bases in the middle. The CDR3 loop reads CATSRDSKGGEQFF. DNA for the CDR3: TGTGCCACCAGCAGAGATTCAAAGGGCGGTGAGCAGTTCTTC.

To note about this clone: In the same sample, other DNA sequences code for this CDR3. CDR3 DNA: TGTGCCAGCCGGGACAGTTCCACAGATACGCAGTATTTT. This sequence encodes CASRDSSTDTQYF. V and J are TRBV28 and TRBJ2-3; 7 bases line up with TRBD1. Germline CDR1 and CDR2: MDHEN and SYDVKM. V lost 8 bases and J lost 2; bases outside the gene matches: 4. The CDR3 sequence is 13 residues long.

The table lists this clone with a count of one. The chain carries TRBV30 and TRBJ1-6; D remains unclear. V shed 4 bases and J shed 8 bases, with 12 bases lying between them. The CDR3 consists of 13 residues. Germline-derived CDR1 and CDR2 are GTSNPN and SVGIG (reference sequence). CDR3 loop: CAWNLAVHSPLHF. DNA for the CDR3: TGTGCCTGGAATTTGGCAGTACATTCACCCCTCCACTTT.

Concerning this clone itself: With a far larger clone one base away, a read error is the likely cause. The chain is built from TRBV28 and TRBJ1-1; D is possibly TRBD1 (6 bases). The germline CDR1 and CDR2 sequences are MDHEN and SYDVKM. Trimming removed 6 bases at V and 6 bases at J, with 14 bases between. CDR3 length: 13 residues. The CDR3: CASSLDRHPEAFF. The CDR3 DNA reads TGTGCCAGCAGCCTAGACAGGCACCCTGAAGCTTTCTTT.

CDR3 in amino acids: CASRTQGLNYGYTF. DNA for the CDR3: TGTGCCAGTAGAACCCAGGGACTGAACTATGGCTACACCTTC. The J gene is TRBJ1-2, the V gene TRBV19, with D perhaps TRBD1 (5 bases). The CDR3 length is 14 residues. Per germline, CDR1 LNHDA and CDR2 SQIVND (reference sequence). The V end lost 6 bases, the J end lost 2 bases, and 13 bases lay between the germline ends.

The rearrangement uses TRBV2 and TRBJ1-1; 8 bases are shared with TRBD1. The CDR3 extends over 14 amino acids. The junction had 4 bases not matched to a gene; V was cut back by 6 bases and J by 1 base. From germline, CDR1 is SNHLY and CDR2 FYNNEI. This CDR3 reads CASRKDRENTEAFF. In DNA, the CDR3 is TGTGCCAGCAGAAAGGACAGGGAGAACACTGAAGCTTTCTTT. The full variable domain, completed using reference TRBV2 and TRBJ1-1, is EPEVTQTPSHQVTQMGQEVILRCVPISNHLYFYWYRQILGQKVEFLVSFYNNEISEKSEIFDDQFSVERPDGSNFTLKIRSTKLEDSAMYFCASRKDRENTEAFFGQGTRLTVV.

The chain carries TRBV7-2 and TRBJ1-5; D unclear. Germline lookup yields CDR1 SGHTA and CDR2 FQGNSA. The CDR3 is 13 amino acids. V dropped 3 bases and J dropped 4 bases, with 7 bases sitting between them. Here the CDR3 DNA reads TGTGCCAGCAGCTTCGGCCCGAATCAGCCCCAGCATTTT. Its translation is CASSFGPNQPQHF. Combining the CDR3 with reference TRBV7-2 and TRBJ1-5 gives the whole variable domain GAGVSQSPSNKVTEKGKDVELRCDPISGHTALYWYRQSLGQGLEFLIYFQGNSAPDKSGLPSDRFSAERTGGSVSTLTIQRTQQEDSAVYLCASSFGPNQPQHFGDGTRLSIL.

The J gene is TRBJ1-2, the V gene TRBV18, with a possible D match to TRBD1 (6 bases). The CDR3 contains 13 residues. Germline CDR1 reads KGHSH; CDR2 reads LQKENI. Trimming pared 3 bases from V and 8 bases from J, leaving 13 bases between. CDR3 amino acids: CASSPDRSPGYTF. The CDR3 coding sequence is TGTGCCAGCTCACCCGACAGGTCCCCCGGCTACACCTTC.

The gene calls are TRBV4-3 and TRBJ2-7; 12 nucleotides align to TRBD2. Germline CDR1 and CDR2: LGHNA and YSLEER. The CDR3 runs 15 residues. The ends lost 0 bases at V and 4 bases at J; junction bases unmatched: 1. CDR3 sequence: CASSQDTSGRYEQYF. In DNA, the CDR3 is TGCGCCAGCAGCCAAGATACTAGCGGGAGGTACGAGCAGTACTTC.

This rearrangement joins TRBV10-2 to TRBJ2-1, with TRBD2 matching over 9 bases. Germline lookup yields CDR1 WSHSY and CDR2 SAAADI. The CDR3 contains 16 residues. V trimming: 0 bases; J trimming: 7 bases; junction bases outside the gene matches: 7. The chain's CDR3 is CASSESTAGGKNEQFF. For the CDR3, the DNA is TGCGCCAGCAGTGAGTCGACCGCGGGAGGGAAAAATGAGCAGTTCTTC.

The chain employs TRBV27 and TRBJ1-5; no reliable D call. The CDR3 runs to 17 residues. Between the trimmed V and J ends, which lost 3 bases and 2 bases, there was a span of 17 bases. The germline gives CDR1 MNHEY, CDR2 SMNVEV (reference sequence). The CDR3 DNA reads as TGTGCCAGCAGTTTTATCTTTGAGGCTGGGGGCAATCAGCCCCAGCATTTT. Its translation: CASSFIFEAGGNQPQHF.

This chain joins TRBV28 and TRBJ1-2; 11 bases align to TRBD1. Germline values: CDR1 MDHEN, CDR2 SYDVKM. J gave up 7 bases and V 5 bases, and 3 bases lay outside the gene matches. The CDR3 runs 13 residues. CDR3 in DNA: TGTGCCAGCAGTGTCGGGACAGGGGGTGGCTACACCTTC. It codes for CASSVGTGGGYTF.

This chain's CDR3 is CASKEGGLGNQPQHF. Written as DNA, the CDR3 is TGTGCCAGCAAGGAAGGGGGCTTGGGCAATCAGCCCCAGCATTTT. This chain connects TRBV28 to TRBJ1-5, with TRBD1 matching over 7 bases. Germline V CDR1 and CDR2: MDHEN, SYDVKM. V was pared by 7 bases and J by 2 bases, with 8 bases of the junction left unmatched. The CDR3 sequence is 15 residues long.